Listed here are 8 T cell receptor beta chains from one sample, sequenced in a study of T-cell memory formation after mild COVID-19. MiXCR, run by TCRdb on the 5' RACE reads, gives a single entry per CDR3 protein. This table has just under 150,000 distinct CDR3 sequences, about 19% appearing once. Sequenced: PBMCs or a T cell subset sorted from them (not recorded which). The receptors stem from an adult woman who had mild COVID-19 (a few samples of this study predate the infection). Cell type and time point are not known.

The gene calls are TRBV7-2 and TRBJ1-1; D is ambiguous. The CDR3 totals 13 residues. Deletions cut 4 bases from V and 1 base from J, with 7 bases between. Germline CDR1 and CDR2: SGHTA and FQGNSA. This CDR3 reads CASSSYGNTEAFF. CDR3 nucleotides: TGTGCCAGCAGCTCATACGGGAACACTGAAGCTTTCTTT.

The CDR3 sequence is CASMVSLSGYTF. Here the CDR3 DNA reads TGTGCCAGCATGGTCTCCCTATCTGGCTACACCTTC. The V and J genes are TRBV28 and TRBJ1-2; D is unclear. CDR3 length: 12 amino acids. V dropped 7 bases and J dropped 7 bases, with 13 bases sitting between them. CDR1 and CDR2 from the germline V gene are MDHEN and SYDVKM.

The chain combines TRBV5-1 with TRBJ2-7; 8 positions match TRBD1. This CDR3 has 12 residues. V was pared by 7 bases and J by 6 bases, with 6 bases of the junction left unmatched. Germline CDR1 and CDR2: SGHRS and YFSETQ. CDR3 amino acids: CASAQGASEQYF. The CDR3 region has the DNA TGCGCCAGCGCCCAGGGGGCGTCCGAGCAGTACTTC.

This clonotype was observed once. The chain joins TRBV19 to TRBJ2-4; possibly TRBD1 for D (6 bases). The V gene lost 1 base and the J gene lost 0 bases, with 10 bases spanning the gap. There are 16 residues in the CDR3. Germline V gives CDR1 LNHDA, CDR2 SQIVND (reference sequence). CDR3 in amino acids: CASSIGGHIAKNIQYF. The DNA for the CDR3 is TGTGCCAGTAGTATAGGGGGACATATAGCCAAAAACATTCAGTACTTC. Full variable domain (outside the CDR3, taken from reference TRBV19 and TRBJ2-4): DGGITQSPKYLFRKEGQNVTLSCEQNLNHDAMYWYRQDPGQGLRLIYYSQIVNDFQKGDIAEGYSVSREKKESFPLTVTSAQKNPTAFYLCASSIGGHIAKNIQYFGAGTRLSVL.

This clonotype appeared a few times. In DNA, the CDR3 is TGTGCCAGCAGCGTTCTCCCACAGGGGGCCTACGAGCAGTACTTC. Its translation: CASSVLPQGAYEQYF. This chain connects TRBV9 to TRBJ2-7; the match to TRBD1 covers 8 bases. After removal of 2 bases from V and 2 bases from J, the junction contained 6 bases not matched to a gene. Germline lookup yields CDR1 SGDLS and CDR2 YYNGEE. CDR3 size: 15 residues.

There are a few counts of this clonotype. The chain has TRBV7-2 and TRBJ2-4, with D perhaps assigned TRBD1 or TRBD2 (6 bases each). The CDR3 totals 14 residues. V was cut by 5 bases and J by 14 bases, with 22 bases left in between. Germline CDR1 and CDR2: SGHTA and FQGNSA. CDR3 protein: CASSRLNPEGEKYF. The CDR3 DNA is TGTGCCAGCAGCCGACTCAACCCGGAGGGGGAAAAGTACTTC.

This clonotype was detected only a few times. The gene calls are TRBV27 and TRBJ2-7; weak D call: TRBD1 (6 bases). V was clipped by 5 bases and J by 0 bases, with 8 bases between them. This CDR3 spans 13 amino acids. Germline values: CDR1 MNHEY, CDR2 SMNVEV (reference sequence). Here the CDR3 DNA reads TGTGCCAGCAGTACAGGGAACTCCTACGAGCAGTACTTC. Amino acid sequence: CASSTGNSYEQYF.

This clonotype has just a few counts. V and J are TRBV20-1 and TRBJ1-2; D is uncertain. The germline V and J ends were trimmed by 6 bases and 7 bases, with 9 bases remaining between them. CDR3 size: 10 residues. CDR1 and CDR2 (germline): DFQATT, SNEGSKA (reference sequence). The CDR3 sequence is CSASTGGYTF. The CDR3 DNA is TGCAGTGCAAGCACTGGTGGCTACACCTTC.